The 18 T cell receptor beta chains in this list originate from one sample, sequenced in a study of cytomegalovirus exposure and HLA in healthy donors. This PCR relied on a set of 60 Vbeta primers and 13 Jbeta primers. TCRdb keeps only in-frame clones here, not all; method: immunoSEQ multiplex PCR. The sample holds about 200,000 clones, roughly 80% seen once. The sequenced sample consisted of PBMCs. The receptors come from a woman between 18 and 29 years old in good health and CMV-seronegative.

The V and J genes are TRBV14 and TRBJ1-2, with D possibly being TRBD1 (5 bases). The CDR3 length is 15 residues. The V end lost 1 base, the J end lost 2 bases, and 11 bases lay between the germline ends. The germline V gene encodes CDR1 SGHDN and CDR2 FVKESK. The CDR3 DNA follows: TGTGCCAGCAGCCAAGGCCCACAGGAGAACTATGGCTACACCTTC. Translating gives CASSQGPQENYGYTF.

The V and J genes are TRBV11-2 and TRBJ2-3, with TRBD1 matching 7 bases. Trimming at V came to 5 bases and at J to 4 bases, leaving 9 bases not matched to a gene. The germline gives CDR1 SGHAT, CDR2 FQNNGV. The CDR3 has 15 residues. This chain's CDR3 is CASSPQRTGPDTQYF. The DNA of the CDR3 is TGTGCCAGCAGCCCCCAGAGGACAGGTCCAGATACGCAGTATTTT. Full variable domain (outside the CDR3, taken from reference TRBV11-2 and TRBJ2-3): EAGVAQSPRYKIIEKRQSVAFWCNPISGHATLYWYQQILGQGPKLLIQFQNNGVVDDSQLPKDRFSAERLKGVDSTLKIQPAKLEDSAVYLCASSPQRTGPDTQYFGPGTRLTVL.

With regard to this clone: Other nucleotide sequences from this sample produce the same CDR3. This chain uses TRBV19 with TRBJ1-2; D unclear. Germline V lookup: CDR1 LNHDA, CDR2 SQIVND (reference sequence). Trimming pared 2 bases from V and 1 base from J, leaving 5 bases between. This CDR3 is 13 amino acids long. The CDR3 DNA follows: TGTGCCAGTAGTATAACCGGTAACTATGGCTACACCTTC. It specifies CASSITGNYGYTF. Using reference TRBV19 and TRBJ1-2 for the parts outside the CDR3, the full variable domain is DGGITQSPKYLFRKEGQNVTLSCEQNLNHDAMYWYRQDPGQGLRLIYYSQIVNDFQKGDIAEGYSVSREKKESFPLTVTSAQKNPTAFYLCASSITGNYGYTFGSGTRLTVV.

The chain is built from TRBV5-1 and TRBJ1-1; TRBD1 is a possible D gene (6 bases). The CDR3 sequence is 15 residues long. Trimming took 4 bases from V and 4 from J, leaving 17 bases between them. CDR1 and CDR2 from the germline V gene are SGHRS and YFSETQ. The CDR3 region has the DNA TGCGCCAGCAGCCTTAAGTTGGGGGGGCGCACTGAAGCTTTCTTT. It yields the protein CASSLKLGGRTEAFF.

This clone was recorded a few times. The chain joins TRBV2 to TRBJ1-1; 9 bases align to TRBD1. Germline V gene lookup returns CDR1 SNHLY and CDR2 FYNNEI. Trimming took 1 base from V and 6 from J; bases not matched to a gene: 12. CDR3 length: 17 amino acids. Here the CDR3 DNA reads TGTGCCAGCAGTGAAGAGGTACTTTGGACAGGGGCCCCTGAAGCTTTCTTT. It specifies CASSEEVLWTGAPEAFF.

This chain connects TRBV6-5 to TRBJ1-6; 9 nucleotides line up with TRBD1. V was pared by 6 bases and J by 10 bases, with 10 bases of the junction left unmatched. Germline CDR1 is MNHEY and CDR2 is SVGAGI. CDR3 length equals 15 residues. CDR3 in DNA: TGTGCCAGCAGCACGGGGGACAGGGCTCGCTCACCCCTCCACTTT. This translates into CASSTGDRARSPLHF.

V and J are TRBV7-9 and TRBJ1-5; D is undetermined. Germline V CDR1 and CDR2: SEHNR, FQNEAQ (reference sequence). Trimming stripped 8 bases from V and 3 bases from J, with 8 bases between. The CDR3 is 12 amino acids. CDR3 residues: CASQHFNQPQHF. CDR3 bases: TGTGCCAGCCAACATTTCAATCAGCCCCAGCATTTT.

V usage is TRBV7-2 and J usage is TRBJ1-6; unclear D gene. From germline, CDR1 is SGHTA and CDR2 FQGNSA. Trimming removed 5 bases at V and 17 bases at J, with 19 bases between. CDR3 length equals 13 residues. The DNA for the CDR3 is TGTGCCAGCAGCCCCGACCTCTGGAGAGACGTCCACTTT. Its protein product is CASSPDLWRDVHF.

This sequence joins TRBV13 and TRBJ2-7; 9 positions agree with TRBD1. CDR1 is PRHDT, CDR2 FYEKMQ, per germline (reference sequence). CDR3 length: 14 amino acids. J gave up 3 bases and V 5 bases, and 5 bases lay outside the gene matches. CDR3 in amino acids: CASSPGTGRYEQYF. The CDR3 coding sequence is TGTGCCAGCAGCCCGGGGACAGGGCGCTACGAGCAGTACTTC.

This clone was recorded only once. The rearrangement uses TRBV28 and TRBJ1-1; TRBD1 is a possible D gene (5 bases). V was cut by 4 bases and J by 1 base, with 10 bases left in between. Germline V gene lookup returns CDR1 MDHEN and CDR2 SYDVKM. The CDR3 spans 14 residues. This chain's CDR3 is CASSSLGANTEAFF. The CDR3 bases are TGTGCCAGCAGTTCCCTAGGGGCGAACACTGAAGCTTTCTTT.

The gene calls are TRBV29-1 and TRBJ1-2; 11 nucleotides line up with TRBD1. The germline gives CDR1 SQVTM, CDR2 ANQGSEA. The CDR3 has 12 residues. V shed 4 bases and J 8 bases; nucleotides not matched to a gene: 3. CDR3 in amino acids: CSVAGDRGGYTF. The CDR3 nucleotides read TGCAGCGTTGCCGGGGACAGGGGGGGCTACACCTTC. Together with reference TRBV29-1 and TRBJ1-2, the CDR3 gives the full variable domain: SAVISQKPSRDICQRGTSLTIQCQVDSQVTMMFWYRQQPGQSLTLIATANQGSEATYESGFVIDKFPISRPNLTFSTLTVSNMSPEDSSIYLCSVAGDRGGYTFGSGTRLTVV.

V is TRBV28 and J is TRBJ2-3; D not certain. The CDR3 runs 12 residues. V was shortened by 3 bases and J by 3 bases, with 4 bases between the two germline ends. Germline-derived CDR1 and CDR2 are MDHEN and SYDVKM. The CDR3 nucleotides read TGTGCCAGCAGTTTGCAGACAGATACGCAGTATTTT. Translated, it gives CASSLQTDTQYF.

The chain joins TRBV9 to TRBJ2-5; unclear D gene. From germline, CDR1 is SGDLS and CDR2 YYNGEE. The CDR3 is 14 residues long. The V and J ends lost 0 bases and 0 bases respectively, with 6 bases between them. CDR3 protein: CASSVDRDQETQYF. CDR3 sequence (DNA): TGTGCCAGCAGCGTAGACCGGGACCAAGAGACCCAGTACTTC. Filled out from reference TRBV9 and TRBJ2-5, the complete variable domain reads DSGVTQTPKHLITATGQRVTLRCSPRSGDLSVYWYQQSLDQGLQFLIQYYNGEERAKGNILERFSAQQFPDLHSELNLSSLELGDSALYFCASSVDRDQETQYFGPGTRLLVL.

This chain connects TRBV7-9 to TRBJ1-1; TRBD1 might be the D (6 bases). The CDR3 runs 15 residues. Germline V gives CDR1 SEHNR, CDR2 FQNEAQ (reference sequence). V was trimmed by 3 bases and J by 4 bases, leaving 15 bases between them. CDR3 loop: CASSFADSLLTEAFF. As DNA, the CDR3 is TGTGCCAGCAGCTTTGCGGACAGCCTCCTCACTGAAGCTTTCTTT.

This CDR3 is CASSFEAGNIQYF. The CDR3 DNA sequence: TGTGCCAGCAGCTTTGAAGCGGGAAACATTCAGTACTTC. The chain employs TRBV7-2 and TRBJ2-4; a weak D match, TRBD2 (6 bases). In germline, CDR1 is SGHTA, CDR2 FQGNSA. CDR3 size: 13 residues. Trimming cost V 3 bases and J 6 bases, with 9 bases left between them.

The chain couples TRBV27 to TRBJ2-5, with 7 bases lining up with TRBD1. The V gene end was trimmed by 5 bases and the J gene end by 4 bases; junction bases not matched to a gene: 7. The CDR3 sequence is 14 residues long. Germline assignment: CDR1 MNHEY and CDR2 SMNVEV (reference sequence). In nucleotides, the CDR3 is TGTGCCAGCAGTCCGAGGGGGCGAGGAGAGACCCAGTACTTC. Translating it yields CASSPRGRGETQYF.

The CDR3 DNA sequence: TGTGCCAGCAGTCCCGGACTGACACGGTACACTGAAGCTTTCTTT. This codes for CASSPGLTRYTEAFF. The chain couples TRBV6-5 to TRBJ1-1, with D unresolved. This CDR3 has 15 amino acids. V dropped 5 bases and J dropped 3 bases, with 16 bases sitting between them. Germline CDR1 and CDR2: MNHEY and SVGAGI.

This chain uses TRBV11-2 with TRBJ1-1, with a possible D match to TRBD1 (6 bases). V lost 1 base, J lost 0 bases, and 15 bases lay in between. The CDR3 extends over 17 amino acids. The V gene's germline CDR1 is SGHAT and CDR2 FQNNGV. The DNA for the CDR3 is TGTGCCAGCAGCTTAGGTCGGGACACCTACATGAACACTGAAGCTTTCTTT. Amino acid sequence: CASSLGRDTYMNTEAFF.